These 5 T cell receptor beta chains were all obtained from the same sample, sequenced in a study of PD-1 blockade in mismatch repair-deficient tumors. Some clones are missing from TCRdb's copy, which holds only in-frame ones; the method was immunoSEQ multiplex PCR. This sample has some 48,000 clones, with around 85% found just once. This specimen consisted of peripheral blood, obtained about 4.5 months after starting pembrolizumab. The receptors derive from an adult with mismatch repair-deficient cancer.

Concerning this clone: The germline gene is not matched at one end of the junction; a read error may be the cause. V usage is TRBV6-4 and J usage is TRBJ2-1; 14 bases agree with TRBD2. CDR1 and CDR2 (germline): MRHNA, SNTAGT. The CDR3 spans 14 residues. This chain's CDR3 is CAGRGLAGDGEQFF. Here the CDR3 DNA reads TGTGCCGGCAGGGGACTAGCGGGAGACGGTGAGCAGTTCTTC.

This chain connects TRBV7-6 to TRBJ1-1; D unclear. The CDR3 is 14 amino acids. V was pared by 0 bases and J by 7 bases, with 12 bases between. CDR1 is SGHVS and CDR2 is FNYEAQ in the germline V gene. The CDR3 reads CASSLAQVRSEAFF. CDR3 nucleotides: TGTGCCAGCAGCTTAGCGCAGGTACGGAGTGAAGCTTTCTTT.

This clone was found a few times. V gene TRBV4-3 combines with J gene TRBJ2-1, with D tentatively TRBD2 (5 bases). Between the trimmed V and J ends, which lost 1 base and 10 bases, there was a span of 14 bases. Germline V gene data show CDR1 as LGHNA and CDR2 as YSLEER. This CDR3 is 14 amino acids long. CDR3 sequence: CASSQGTASREQFF. The CDR3 DNA reads as TGCGCCAGCAGCCAAGGGACTGCCTCCAGGGAGCAGTTCTTC.

The chain joins TRBV25-1 to TRBJ1-1; 7 bases fit TRBD1. The CDR3 runs to 17 residues. Germline trimming cut 3 bases from V and 3 bases from J; bases unmatched to any gene: 13. Germline loops: CDR1 MGHDK, CDR2 SYGVNS. CDR3 DNA sequence: TGTGCCAGCAGTGAGGACGAAACAGGGGTATCAGACACTGAAGCTTTCTTT. Translating gives CASSEDETGVSDTEAFF.

This sequence joins TRBV12-5 and TRBJ1-1; D is uncertain. From germline, CDR1 is LGHNT and CDR2 FRNRAP. This CDR3 comprises 12 residues. V lost 6 bases and J 10 bases, leaving 15 bases between the germline ends. The CDR3 loop is CASGHPPHGAFF. CDR3 sequence (DNA): TGTGCTAGTGGCCATCCGCCCCATGGAGCTTTCTTT.